The present TCR beta chain was sequenced within a study of blood T cell repertoires in COVID-19. Overall study: Both acute and convalescent COVID-19 samples were obtained from the United States, Italy and Spain. Nucleic acid was either cDNA or gDNA, and it came from T cells, B-cell-depleted T cells, or PBMCs.

This CDR3 has 16 residues. V was cut by 0 bases and J by 2 bases, with 12 bases left in between. Germline V gives CDR1 LGHDT, CDR2 YNNKEL (reference sequence). As originally analysed: Counts of nucleated cells, estimated from reference gene primer amplification, were obtained. The repertoire was sequenced with immunoSEQ multiplex PCR; TCRdb's copy has only in-frame clones and lacks some. V and J calls and clone size follow that table, whereas D and trimming were derived from the DNA. The sample carries 100,000 to 150,000 clones, about 86% recorded once. This clone is a singleton in its sample. The sample was peripheral blood. This TCR came from an elderly man with active or convalescent COVID-19. The chain links TRBV3-1 (or the pseudogene TRBV3-2) to TRBJ2-3; the D is unclear. CDR3 bases: TGTGCCAGCAGCCAAGAGGCCGAAATTTTCACAGATACGCAGTATTTT. It encodes CASSQEAEIFTDTQYF.